These 5 T cell receptor beta chains were all obtained from the same sample, sequenced in a study of cytomegalovirus exposure and HLA in healthy donors. Researchers ran the PCR with 60 Vbeta and 13 Jbeta primers. Data came from immunoSEQ multiplex PCR; TCRdb stores just in-frame clones and leaves some out. Of about 150,000 clones in the sample, roughly 80% were seen once. Sequenced material: PBMCs. The source is a woman in her thirties or forties in good health and CMV-seronegative.

The J gene is TRBJ2-1, the V gene TRBV19; D perhaps matches TRBD2 (6 bases). Germline V CDR1 and CDR2: LNHDA, SQIVND (reference sequence). This CDR3 has 16 amino acids. V was cut by 3 bases and J by 7 bases, with 19 bases left in between. CDR3 DNA: TGTGCCAGTAGTATTCAATCTGGAGGGGCGGGAAATGAGCAGTTCTTC. Translated, it gives CASSIQSGGAGNEQFF.

The chain joins TRBV7-8 to TRBJ2-5; no firm D call. V was clipped by 5 bases and J by 4 bases, with 14 bases between them. Germline V gene data show CDR1 as SGHVS and CDR2 as FQNEAQ. CDR3 length: 14 amino acids. The CDR3 coding sequence is TGTGCCAGCAGCCTCCTGACTCGGTCAGAGACCCAGTACTTC. Its translation: CASSLLTRSETQYF.

The rearrangement joins TRBV19 to TRBJ1-1, with D maybe TRBD1 (5 bases). The CDR3 totals 15 residues. The germline V gene encodes CDR1 LNHDA and CDR2 SQIVND (reference sequence). The V end was cut by 4 bases, the J end by 0 bases, with 12 bases between. The CDR3 sequence is CASSTPGGLNTEAFF. DNA of the CDR3: TGTGCCAGTAGTACTCCCGGGGGGTTGAACACTGAAGCTTTCTTT.

CDR3 residues: CAISPLTSGGQETQYF. The DNA for the CDR3 is TGTGCCATCAGTCCCCTTACTAGCGGGGGACAAGAGACCCAGTACTTC. The V gene is TRBV10-3, the J gene TRBJ2-7; 11 bases are a match to TRBD2. The closer fit of TRBJ2-5 to the DNA end suggests the J call may be wrong. CDR1 is ENHRY, CDR2 SYGVKD, per germline. This CDR3 is 16 amino acids long.

This rearrangement joins TRBV11-2 to TRBJ2-3, with TRBD1 as a possible D gene (5 bases). Germline V gives CDR1 SGHAT, CDR2 FQNNGV. The length of the CDR3 is 16 residues. V lost 5 bases and J 4 bases, leaving 19 bases between the germline ends. CDR3 sequence: CASSLPMGPQADTQYF. CDR3 sequence (DNA): TGTGCCAGCAGCCTACCCATGGGGCCGCAGGCAGATACGCAGTATTTT.